This TCR beta chain appears in the sequencing data of a study of T-cell memory formation after mild COVID-19. Study-level information: Clusters were largely donor specific.

Points from the study as a whole: Shrinking CD4+ clones were chiefly CM and EM; CD8+ ones were chiefly EMRA. Some SARS-CoV-2-responding clones were already detected in memory before infection.

MiXCR was run by TCRdb on the 5' RACE reads, yielding one entry per CDR3 protein. The sample holds under 200,000 distinct CDR3 sequences, 9.5% to 13% seen once. As for this clonotype: Its antigen remains unknown.

CDR1 is SGHAT, CDR2 FQNNGV, per germline. The CDR3 extends over 15 amino acids. V dropped 5 bases and J dropped 5 bases, with 18 bases sitting between them. V usage is TRBV11-2 and J usage is TRBJ2-5; a possible D gene is TRBD2 (6 bases). The sequence derives from a man aged 18-30 years who had mild COVID-19 (a few samples of this study predate the infection). Cell type and time point are not known. Source material: PBMCs or a T cell subset sorted from them (not recorded which). CDR3 protein: CASSGSGLFAETQYF. In nucleotides, the CDR3 is TGTGCCAGCAGCGGTTCGGGACTTTTCGCTGAGACCCAGTACTTC. The full variable domain, completed using reference TRBV11-2 and TRBJ2-5, is EAGVAQSPRYKIIEKRQSVAFWCNPISGHATLYWYQQILGQGPKLLIQFQNNGVVDDSQLPKDRFSAERLKGVDSTLKIQPAKLEDSAVYLCASSGSGLFAETQYFGPGTRLLVL.